The sequence of this T cell receptor beta chain was determined in a study of OX40 agonist ivuxolimab in advanced cancers. Study-wide background: Dose-escalation patients suffered from hepatocellular carcinoma, melanoma, renal cell or head and neck cancer. Partial responses were recorded for three patients, including one with hepatocellular carcinoma and two with cutaneous melanoma. Whole-study findings and limits: Fewer expanded clones were found on average in CD4+ than in CD8+ T cells.

A note on this clone: Its specificity is not known.

CDR1 SEHNR and CDR2 FQNEAQ come from the germline V gene (reference sequence). CDR3 length: 14 residues. V was pared by 1 base and J by 0 bases, with 4 bases between. Measured with immunoSEQ multiplex PCR; TCRdb has only the in-frame clones, and not every one. The repertoire holds 75,000 to 100,000 clones, with around 91% as singletons. The chain couples TRBV7-9 to TRBJ1-3; no firm D call. The sequence came from an adult with an advanced solid tumor such as melanoma, head and neck, liver or kidney cancer. The specimen was CD4+ or CD8+ T cells sorted from blood, collected in a trial of the OX40 agonist ivuxolimab. CDR3 in amino acids: CASSLEYSGNTIYF. CDR3 coding DNA: TGTGCCAGCAGCTTAGAGTACTCTGGAAACACCATATATTTT.